Listed below are T cell receptor beta chains from one sample, sequenced in a study of CD8 T cells in ankylosing spondylitis. TCRdb itself ran the 5' RACE reads through MiXCR, one entry per CDR3 protein. The sample records 750,000 to 850,000 distinct CDR3 sequences, 12% being singletons. The sample consisted of blood, either unsorted or a sorted T cell fraction (not recorded which). Every receptor here comes from a male donor with ankylosing spondylitis. CDR3s include the opening cysteine and the closing phenylalanine or tryptophan. Fields, in order: CDR3 protein, CDR3 DNA, J gene, V gene, clone size, D gene. D genes are given only for firm matches. Clone size is not always given. Where it is, it says once, few, many or a class for expanded clones.

CDR3 protein: CASSPQSGSDNYGYTF
CDR3 DNA: TGTGCCAGCTCACCACAAAGCGGCAGTGACAACTATGGCTACACCTTC
J gene: TRBJ1-2
V gene: TRBV18
clone size: -
D gene: -

CDR3 protein: CSALTGRGLINTEAFF
CDR3 DNA: TGCAGTGCCCTGACGGGCAGGGGGCTTATTAACACTGAAGCTTTCTTT
J gene: TRBJ1-1
V gene: TRBV20-1
clone size: few
D gene: TRBD1

CDR3 protein: CSARTGSMADTQYF
CDR3 DNA: TGCAGTGCTCGGACAGGGTCGATGGCAGATACGCAGTATTTT
J gene: TRBJ2-3
V gene: TRBV20-1
clone size: few
D gene: TRBD1

CDR3 protein: CASSQFVSQETQYF
CDR3 DNA: TGTGCCAGCAGCCAATTCGTCAGCCAAGAGACCCAGTACTTC
J gene: TRBJ2-5
V gene: TRBV16
clone size: few
D gene: -

CDR3 protein: CSARDRLSGANVLTF
CDR3 DNA: TGCAGTGCTAGAGACAGGCTCTCTGGGGCCAACGTCCTGACTTTC
J gene: TRBJ2-6
V gene: TRBV20-1
clone size: -
D gene: -

CDR3 protein: CATSDARSAEAFF
CDR3 DNA: TGTGCCACCAGTGACGCCCGATCCGCTGAAGCTTTCTTT
J gene: TRBJ1-1
V gene: TRBV24-1
clone size: few
D gene: -

CDR3 protein: CASSTRDRGRLSYNEQFF
CDR3 DNA: TGTGCCAGCAGCACCCGGGACAGGGGCCGCCTCTCCTACAATGAGCAGTTCTTC
J gene: TRBJ2-1
V gene: TRBV11-2
clone size: -
D gene: TRBD1

CDR3 protein: CASRVPGGYEQYF
CDR3 DNA: TGTGCCAGCAGGGTTCCTGGAGGGTACGAGCAGTACTTC
J gene: TRBJ2-7
V gene: TRBV25-1
clone size: few
D gene: -

CDR3 protein: CASSSWDRADNEQFF
CDR3 DNA: TGTGCCAGCAGTTCTTGGGACAGGGCGGACAATGAGCAGTTCTTC
J gene: TRBJ2-1
V gene: TRBV6-5
clone size: -
D gene: TRBD1

CDR3 protein: CASSLMTSGRHYEQYF
CDR3 DNA: TGCGCCAGCAGCTTGATGACTAGCGGGAGACATTACGAGCAGTACTTC
J gene: TRBJ2-7
V gene: TRBV5-1
clone size: few
D gene: TRBD2

CDR3 protein: CASSLQGQPTGNTIYF
CDR3 DNA: TGTGCCAGCAGTTTACAGGGACAGCCGACTGGAAACACCATATATTTT
J gene: TRBJ1-3
V gene: TRBV12-3/TRBV12-4
clone size: -
D gene: TRBD1

CDR3 protein: CAISARVGTDTQYF
CDR3 DNA: TGTGCCATCAGTGCCCGAGTAGGCACAGATACGCAGTATTTT
J gene: TRBJ2-3
V gene: TRBV10-3
clone size: few
D gene: -

CDR3 protein: CSVGGQGIYEQYF
CDR3 DNA: TGCAGCGTAGGGGGACAGGGGATCTACGAGCAGTACTTC
J gene: TRBJ2-7
V gene: TRBV29-1
clone size: many
D gene: TRBD1

CDR3 protein: CASSLVSGRANEQFF
CDR3 DNA: TGTGCCAGCAGCTTAGTTAGCGGGAGGGCCAATGAGCAGTTCTTC
J gene: TRBJ2-1
V gene: TRBV7-2
clone size: -
D gene: TRBD2

CDR3 protein: CASSYGRPPGDEQFF
CDR3 DNA: TGTGCCAGCAGTTACGGACGCCCCCCGGGCGATGAGCAGTTCTTC
J gene: TRBJ2-1
V gene: TRBV6-2/TRBV6-3
clone size: -
D gene: -

CDR3 protein: CASRLWMGGTEAFF
CDR3 DNA: TGTGCCAGCCGCCTTTGGATGGGAGGGACTGAAGCTTTCTTT
J gene: TRBJ1-1
V gene: TRBV6-1
clone size: -
D gene: -

CDR3 protein: CASSSRQGVTGELFF
CDR3 DNA: TGTGCCAGCAGCAGCAGACAGGGTGTTACCGGGGAGCTGTTTTTT
J gene: TRBJ2-2
V gene: TRBV21-1
clone size: many
D gene: -

CDR3 protein: CASSRGHLENTEAFF
CDR3 DNA: TGTGCCAGCAGTCGGGGACACCTAGAGAACACTGAAGCTTTCTTT
J gene: TRBJ1-1
V gene: TRBV6-1
clone size: -
D gene: -

CDR3 protein: CASSFIAGGADTQYF
CDR3 DNA: TGTGCCAGCAGCTTTATAGCGGGGGGTGCAGATACGCAGTATTTT
J gene: TRBJ2-3
V gene: TRBV5-6
clone size: few
D gene: TRBD2

CDR3 protein: CASNGPVANTGELFF
CDR3 DNA: TGTGCCAGCAATGGACCAGTCGCGAACACCGGGGAGCTGTTTTTT
J gene: TRBJ2-2
V gene: TRBV2
clone size: few
D gene: -

CDR3 protein: CCAVRPGLAAETQYF
CDR3 DNA: TGCTGTGCCGTGAGGCCGGGACTAGCTGCGGAGACCCAGTACTTC
J gene: TRBJ2-5
V gene: TRBV20-1
clone size: -
D gene: TRBD2

CDR3 protein: CASSFRRVSWNSPLHF
CDR3 DNA: TGTGCCAGCAGTTTCCGCAGGGTATCATGGAATTCACCCCTCCACTTT
J gene: TRBJ1-6
V gene: TRBV28
clone size: -
D gene: -

CDR3 protein: CASVRGTNYGYTF
CDR3 DNA: TGTGCCAGCGTTCGGGGCACTAACTATGGCTACACCTTC
J gene: TRBJ1-2
V gene: TRBV7-2
clone size: many
D gene: -

CDR3 protein: CSARLAGGDEQYF
CDR3 DNA: TGCAGTGCTAGACTAGCGGGAGGCGACGAGCAGTACTTC
J gene: TRBJ2-7
V gene: TRBV20-1
clone size: -
D gene: TRBD2

CDR3 protein: CASSVYREGGYTF
CDR3 DNA: TGTGCCAGCAGTGTCTACAGGGAAGGCGGCTACACCTTC
J gene: TRBJ1-2
V gene: TRBV6-1
clone size: few
D gene: -

CDR3 protein: CASSSGQGSSNTEAFF
CDR3 DNA: TGTGCCAGCAGCTCGGGACAGGGGTCCTCGAACACTGAAGCTTTCTTT
J gene: TRBJ1-1
V gene: TRBV11-2
clone size: -
D gene: TRBD1